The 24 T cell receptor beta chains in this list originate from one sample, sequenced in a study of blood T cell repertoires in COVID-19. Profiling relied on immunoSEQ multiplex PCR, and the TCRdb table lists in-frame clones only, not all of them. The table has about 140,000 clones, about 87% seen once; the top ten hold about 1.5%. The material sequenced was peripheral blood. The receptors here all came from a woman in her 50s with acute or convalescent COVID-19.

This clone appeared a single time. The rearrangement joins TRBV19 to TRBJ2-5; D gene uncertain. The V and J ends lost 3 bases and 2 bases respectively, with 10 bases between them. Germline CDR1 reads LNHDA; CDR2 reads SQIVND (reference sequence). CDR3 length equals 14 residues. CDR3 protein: CASSIRYSQETQYF. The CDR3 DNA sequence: TGTGCCAGTAGTATCAGGTACAGTCAAGAGACCCAGTACTTC. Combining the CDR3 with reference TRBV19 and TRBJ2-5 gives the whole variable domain DGGITQSPKYLFRKEGQNVTLSCEQNLNHDAMYWYRQDPGQGLRLIYYSQIVNDFQKGDIAEGYSVSREKKESFPLTVTSAQKNPTAFYLCASSIRYSQETQYFGPGTRLLVL.

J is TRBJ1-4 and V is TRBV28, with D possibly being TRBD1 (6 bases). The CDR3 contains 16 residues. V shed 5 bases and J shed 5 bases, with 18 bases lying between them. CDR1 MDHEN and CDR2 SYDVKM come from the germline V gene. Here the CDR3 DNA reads TGTGCCAGCAGTGCCTACGCACAGGGTACCAATGAAAAACTGTTTTTT. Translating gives CASSAYAQGTNEKLFF.

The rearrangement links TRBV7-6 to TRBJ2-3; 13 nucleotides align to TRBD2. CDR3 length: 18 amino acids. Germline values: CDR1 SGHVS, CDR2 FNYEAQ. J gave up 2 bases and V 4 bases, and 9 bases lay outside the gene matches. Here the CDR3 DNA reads TGTGCCAGCAGCTCCCGACTAGCGGGAGGAGGAGTCACAGATACGCAGTATTTT. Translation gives CASSSRLAGGGVTDTQYF.

Here the CDR3 DNA reads TGTGCCAGCAGTTATACCGAGGCCAGGGGTTCCTACGAGCAGTACTTC. Protein sequence: CASSYTEARGSYEQYF. The chain uses TRBV6-5 and TRBJ2-7; tentatively, D is TRBD1 (6 bases). This CDR3 comprises 16 residues. V shed 3 bases and J shed 1 base, with 16 bases lying between them. Germline V lookup: CDR1 MNHEY, CDR2 SVGAGI.

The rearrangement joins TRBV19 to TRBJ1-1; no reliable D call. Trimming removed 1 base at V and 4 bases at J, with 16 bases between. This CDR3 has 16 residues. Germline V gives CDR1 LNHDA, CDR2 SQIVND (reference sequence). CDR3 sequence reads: CASSIGYSLALTEAFF. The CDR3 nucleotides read TGTGCCAGTAGTATAGGGTACTCCTTAGCCCTCACTGAAGCTTTCTTT.

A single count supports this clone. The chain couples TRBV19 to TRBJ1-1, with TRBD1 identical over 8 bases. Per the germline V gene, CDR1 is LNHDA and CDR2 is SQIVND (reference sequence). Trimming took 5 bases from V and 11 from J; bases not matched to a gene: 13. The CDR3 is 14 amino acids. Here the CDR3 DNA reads TGTGCCAGTAGTCTCCGCTCCTTACAGGGGGTCGCTTTCTTT. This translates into CASSLRSLQGVAFF.

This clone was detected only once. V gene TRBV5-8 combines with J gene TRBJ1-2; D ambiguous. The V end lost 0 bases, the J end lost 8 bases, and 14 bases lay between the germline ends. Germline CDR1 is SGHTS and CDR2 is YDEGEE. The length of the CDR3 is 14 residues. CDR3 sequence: CASSLAPGVGGYTF. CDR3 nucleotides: TGTGCCAGCAGCTTGGCTCCCGGGGTGGGCGGCTACACCTTC.

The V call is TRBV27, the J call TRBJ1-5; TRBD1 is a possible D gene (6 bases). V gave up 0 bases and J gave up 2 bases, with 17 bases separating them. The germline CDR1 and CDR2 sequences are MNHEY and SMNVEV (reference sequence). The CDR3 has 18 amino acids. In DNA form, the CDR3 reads TGTGCCAGCAGTTTATCTTCTTTCAGGGGTGGCGGCAATCAGCCCCAGCATTTT. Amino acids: CASSLSSFRGGGNQPQHF.

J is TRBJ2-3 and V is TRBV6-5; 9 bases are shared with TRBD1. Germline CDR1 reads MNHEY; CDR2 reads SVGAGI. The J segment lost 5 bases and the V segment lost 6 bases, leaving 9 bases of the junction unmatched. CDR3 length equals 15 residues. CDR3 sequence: CASRRDRVLRDTQYF. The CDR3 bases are TGTGCCAGCAGAAGGGACAGGGTTTTGAGAGATACGCAGTATTTT.

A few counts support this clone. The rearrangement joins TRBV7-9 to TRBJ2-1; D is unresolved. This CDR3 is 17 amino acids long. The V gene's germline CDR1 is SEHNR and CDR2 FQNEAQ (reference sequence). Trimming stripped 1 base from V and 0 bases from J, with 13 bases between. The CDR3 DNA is TGTGCCAGCAGCTTAGGTATCATCAGAAGCTCCTACAATGAGCAGTTCTTC. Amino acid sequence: CASSLGIIRSSYNEQFF. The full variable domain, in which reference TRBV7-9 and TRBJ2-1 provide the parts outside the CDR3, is DTGVSQNPRHKITKRGQNVTFRCDPISEHNRLYWYRQTLGQGPEFLTYFQNEAQLEKSRLLSDRFSAERPKGSFSTLEIQRTEQGDSAMYLCASSLGIIRSSYNEQFFGPGTRLTVL.

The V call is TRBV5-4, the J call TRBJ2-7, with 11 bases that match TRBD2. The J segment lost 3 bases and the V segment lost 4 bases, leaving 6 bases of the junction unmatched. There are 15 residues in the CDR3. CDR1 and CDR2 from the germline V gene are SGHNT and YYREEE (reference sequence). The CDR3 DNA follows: TGTGCCAGCAGCCCACTAGCGGGGGCGTTCTACGAGCAGTACTTC. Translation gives CASSPLAGAFYEQYF.

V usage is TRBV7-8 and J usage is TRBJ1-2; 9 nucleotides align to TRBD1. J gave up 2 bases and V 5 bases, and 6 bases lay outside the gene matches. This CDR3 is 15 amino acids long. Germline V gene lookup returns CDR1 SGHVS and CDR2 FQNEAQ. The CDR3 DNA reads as TGTGCCAGCAGCACGCGACAGGGGGGGAACTATGGCTACACCTTC. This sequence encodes CASSTRQGGNYGYTF.

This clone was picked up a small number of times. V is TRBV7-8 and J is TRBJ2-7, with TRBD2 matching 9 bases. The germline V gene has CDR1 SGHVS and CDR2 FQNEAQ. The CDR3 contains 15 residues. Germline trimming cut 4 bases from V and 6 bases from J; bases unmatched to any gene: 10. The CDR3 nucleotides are TGTGCCAGCAGCTACCCCATAGCGGGAGCAGGCGAGCAGTACTTC. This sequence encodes CASSYPIAGAGEQYF.

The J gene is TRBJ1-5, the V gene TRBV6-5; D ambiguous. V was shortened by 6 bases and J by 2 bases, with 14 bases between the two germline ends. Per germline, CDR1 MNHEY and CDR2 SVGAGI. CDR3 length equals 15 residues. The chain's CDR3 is CASSHGVIGNQPQHF. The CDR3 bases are TGTGCCAGCAGCCACGGGGTGATCGGCAATCAGCCCCAGCATTTT.

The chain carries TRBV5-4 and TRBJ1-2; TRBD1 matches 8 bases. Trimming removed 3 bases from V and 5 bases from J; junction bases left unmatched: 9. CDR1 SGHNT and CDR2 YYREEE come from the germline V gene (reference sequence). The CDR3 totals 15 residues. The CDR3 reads CASSSTRQGRYGYTF. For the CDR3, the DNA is TGTGCCAGCAGCTCGACGCGACAGGGGCGGTATGGCTACACCTTC.

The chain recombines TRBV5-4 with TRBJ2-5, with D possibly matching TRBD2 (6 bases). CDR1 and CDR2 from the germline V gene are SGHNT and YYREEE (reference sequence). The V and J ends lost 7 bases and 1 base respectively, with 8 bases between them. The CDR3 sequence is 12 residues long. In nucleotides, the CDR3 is TGTGCCAGCGGGGGGAGCCAAGAGACCCAGTACTTC. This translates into CASGGSQETQYF.

The CDR3 loop reads CASGRDRGISGNTIYF. CDR3 DNA: TGTGCCAGCGGAAGGGACAGGGGGATCTCTGGAAACACCATATATTTT. The chain has TRBV7-9 and TRBJ1-3, with 11 bases identical to TRBD1. The length of the CDR3 is 16 residues. With 8 bases clipped from V and 0 bases from J, the junction kept 6 bases outside the gene matches. In germline, CDR1 is SEHNR, CDR2 FQNEAQ (reference sequence).

The CDR3 sequence: CASSLGVYDSPLHF. DNA of the CDR3: TGTGCCAGCAGCCTCGGGGTTTATGATTCACCCCTCCACTTT. This rearrangement joins TRBV11-2 to TRBJ1-6; D is unresolved. This CDR3 has 14 amino acids. Germline V gene sequence: CDR1 SGHAT, CDR2 FQNNGV. V was clipped by 5 bases and J by 8 bases, with 13 bases between them.

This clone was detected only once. The CDR3 DNA reads TGTGCCAGCAGTCAGGGACAGGCGGGGACTTCACCCCTCCACTTT. Translated: CASSQGQAGTSPLHF. J is TRBJ1-6 and V is TRBV2; TRBD1 aligns across 8 bases. The CDR3 covers 15 residues. J was trimmed by 9 bases and V by 5 bases; bases with no gene match: 9. Germline CDR1 and CDR2: SNHLY and FYNNEI. Drawing the rest from reference TRBV2 and TRBJ1-6, the complete variable domain is EPEVTQTPSHQVTQMGQEVILRCVPISNHLYFYWYRQILGQKVEFLVSFYNNEISEKSEIFDDQFSVERPDGSNFTLKIRSTKLEDSAMYFCASSQGQAGTSPLHFGNGTRLTVT.

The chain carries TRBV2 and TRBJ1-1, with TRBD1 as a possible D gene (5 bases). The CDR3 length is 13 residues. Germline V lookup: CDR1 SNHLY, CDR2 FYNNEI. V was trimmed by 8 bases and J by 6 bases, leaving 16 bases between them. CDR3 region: CASRKEGLAEAFF. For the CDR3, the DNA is TGTGCCAGCCGCAAGGAGGGGTTGGCTGAAGCTTTCTTT.

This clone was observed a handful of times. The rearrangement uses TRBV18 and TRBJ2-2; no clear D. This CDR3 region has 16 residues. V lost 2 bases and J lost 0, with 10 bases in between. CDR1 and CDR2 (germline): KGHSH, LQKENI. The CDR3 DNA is TGTGCCAGCTCACCAGAGGTATTGGCGAACACCGGGGAGCTGTTTTTT. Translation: CASSPEVLANTGELFF.

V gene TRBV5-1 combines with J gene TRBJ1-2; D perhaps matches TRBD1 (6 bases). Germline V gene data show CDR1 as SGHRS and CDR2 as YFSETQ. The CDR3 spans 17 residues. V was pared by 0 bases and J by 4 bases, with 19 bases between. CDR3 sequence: CASSLVASLGQSYGYTF. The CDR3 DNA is TGCGCCAGCAGCTTGGTGGCCTCCTTAGGACAGAGCTATGGCTACACCTTC.

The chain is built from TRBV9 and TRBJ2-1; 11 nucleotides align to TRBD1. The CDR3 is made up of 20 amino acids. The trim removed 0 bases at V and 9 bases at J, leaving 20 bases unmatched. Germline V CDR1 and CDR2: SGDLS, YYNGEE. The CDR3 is CASSVGWSWTGGDRSAEQFF. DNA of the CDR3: TGTGCCAGCAGCGTAGGTTGGAGTTGGACAGGGGGCGATCGCTCGGCTGAGCAGTTCTTC.

This CDR3 is CASSEGRGYNSPLHF. The CDR3 bases are TGTGCCAGCAGTGAAGGTAGGGGCTATAATTCACCCCTCCACTTT. This chain uses TRBV2 with TRBJ1-6; weak D call: TRBD1 (5 bases). The CDR3 length is 15 residues. V shed 1 base and J shed 3 bases, with 7 bases lying between them. Looked up from germline, CDR1 is SNHLY and CDR2 is FYNNEI.